The 18 T cell receptor beta chains listed next were all sequenced from one sample in a study of shared clonotypes between healthy human individuals. The repertoire was sequenced with immunoSEQ multiplex PCR; TCRdb's copy has only in-frame clones and lacks some. The sample yields under 2,500,000 clones, about 94% seen once. Sequencing input: naive CD4+ T cells sorted from blood. Subset indicated: CD45RA+ positively selected. These receptors were collected from a man younger than 30 in good health.

This clone has just a few counts. A junction end diverges from the germline sequence, so it may reflect a read error. This chain links TRBV7-7 with TRBJ1-2, with 9 bases that match TRBD1. The CDR3 length is 16 residues. Germline V CDR1 and CDR2: SSHAT, FNYEAQ (reference sequence). The chain's CDR3 is CASSLGNPDRGDGYTF. CDR3 in DNA: TGTGCTAGCAGCTTAGGAAACCCGGACAGGGGCGATGGCTACACCTTC.

V is TRBV6-5 and J is TRBJ2-7; TRBD1 agrees at 7 bases. Germline V gene data show CDR1 as MNHEY and CDR2 as SVGAGI. Trimming cost V 2 bases and J 6 bases; bases outside gene matches: 10. The CDR3 runs to 15 residues. CDR3 nucleotides: TGTGCCAGCAGTTACGGGAACAGGGGAAGAGGCGAGCAGTACTTC. It yields the protein CASSYGNRGRGEQYF.

The chain uses TRBV7-2 and TRBJ2-1; 7 bases are a match to TRBD2. The CDR3 is made up of 14 amino acids. Germline CDR1 SGHTA, CDR2 FQGNSA. The junction had 4 bases not matched to a gene; V was cut back by 0 bases and J by 8 bases. In DNA form, the CDR3 reads TGTGCCAGCAGCTTAGCGCCGGGAGGTTATGAGCAGTTCTTC. This sequence encodes CASSLAPGGYEQFF.

The chain employs TRBV5-4 and TRBJ2-2; 10 positions match TRBD1. This CDR3 has 16 amino acids. Germline values: CDR1 SGHNT, CDR2 YYREEE (reference sequence). The ends lost 3 bases at V and 2 bases at J; junction bases unmatched: 4. CDR3 nucleotide sequence: TGTGCCAGCAGCTCCGACAGGGGGCGTAACACCGGGGAGCTGTTTTTT. The encoded protein is CASSSDRGRNTGELFF. Full variable domain (missing parts from reference TRBV5-4 and TRBJ2-2): ETGVTQSPTHLIKTRGQQVTLRCSSQSGHNTVSWYQQALGQGPQFIFQYYREEENGRGNFPPRFSGLQFPNYSSELNVNALELDDSALYLCASSSDRGRNTGELFFGEGSRLTVL.

CDR3 nucleotide sequence: TGTGCCAGCAGTCCAGAAAACAATCAGCCCCAGCATTTT. This translates into CASSPENNQPQHF. The V and J genes are TRBV28 and TRBJ1-5; D is undetermined. Germline loops: CDR1 MDHEN, CDR2 SYDVKM. The CDR3 has 13 amino acids. Trimming removed 5 bases from V and 3 bases from J, with 8 bases in between.

The chain recombines TRBV29-1 with TRBJ1-3; TRBD1 might be the D (6 bases). Deletions cut 7 bases from V and 0 bases from J, with 7 bases between. The CDR3 runs to 12 residues. CDR1 is SQVTM, CDR2 ANQGSEA, per germline. CDR3 nucleotide sequence: TGCAGCGGGACAGTCTCTGGAAACACCATATATTTT. Protein sequence: CSGTVSGNTIYF. The complete variable domain, with remaining parts taken from reference TRBV29-1 and TRBJ1-3, reads SAVISQKPSRDICQRGTSLTIQCQVDSQVTMMFWYRQQPGQSLTLIATANQGSEATYESGFVIDKFPISRPNLTFSTLTVSNMSPEDSSIYLCSGTVSGNTIYFGEGSWLTVV.

This chain connects TRBV4-3 to TRBJ2-2, with D hard to call. The V and J ends lost 0 bases and 2 bases respectively, with 10 bases between them. Germline values: CDR1 LGHNA, CDR2 YSLEER. The CDR3 spans 16 residues. The CDR3 DNA sequence: TGCGCCAGCAGCCAAGATGGTGCGATTAACACCGGGGAGCTGTTTTTT. Its translation is CASSQDGAINTGELFF.

A note on this clone: Additional DNA sequences in this sample encode the identical CDR3. The chain has TRBV14 and TRBJ2-7; D ambiguous. Germline CDR1 is SGHDN and CDR2 is FVKESK. V was clipped by 4 bases and J by 1 base, with 2 bases between them. The CDR3 runs 11 residues. The CDR3 bases are TGTGCCAGCAGCCGGTCCTACGAGCAGTACTTC. Protein: CASSRSYEQYF. The complete variable domain, with remaining parts taken from reference TRBV14 and TRBJ2-7, reads EAGVTQFPSHSVIEKGQTVTLRCDPISGHDNLYWYRRVMGKEIKFLLHFVKESKQDESGMPNNRFLAERTGGTYSTLKVQPAELEDSGVYFCASSRSYEQYFGPGTRLTVT.

V usage is TRBV2 and J usage is TRBJ2-5; the match to TRBD1 covers 8 bases. CDR1 is SNHLY, CDR2 FYNNEI, per germline. The CDR3 loop spans 13 amino acids. The V gene end was trimmed by 8 bases and the J gene end by 5 bases; junction bases not matched to a gene: 7. CDR3 sequence: CASHQGARETQYF. The CDR3 nucleotides are TGTGCCAGCCACCAGGGGGCGCGGGAGACCCAGTACTTC.

The rearrangement links TRBV6-5 to TRBJ1-1; TRBD1 is a possible D gene (5 bases). Trimming removed 6 bases from V and 0 bases from J, with 11 bases in between. The V gene's germline CDR1 is MNHEY and CDR2 SVGAGI. The CDR3 is made up of 14 amino acids. CDR3 bases: TGTGCCAGCAGGGGTGGGGCGATGAACACTGAAGCTTTCTTT. Translation gives CASRGGAMNTEAFF.

There are a few counts of this clone. The J gene is TRBJ1-2, the V gene TRBV30; D is ambiguous. This CDR3 spans 14 amino acids. V lost 5 bases to trimming and J lost 8 bases, with 21 bases between them. Germline CDR1 and CDR2: GTSNPN and SVGIG (reference sequence). The CDR3 region has the DNA TGTGCCTGGGTGGGCGACAACCCTCTCGGAGGCTACACCTTC. Translating it yields CAWVGDNPLGGYTF.

The V gene is TRBV5-4, the J gene TRBJ2-7; 9 nucleotides line up with TRBD2. V dropped 1 base and J dropped 3; count of bases not matched to a gene: 2. The CDR3 runs 14 residues. In germline, CDR1 is SGHNT, CDR2 YYREEE (reference sequence). DNA of the CDR3: TGTGCCAGCAGCTTGTCTAGCGGGGACTACGAGCAGTACTTC. Amino acid sequence: CASSLSSGDYEQYF.

J is TRBJ2-1 and V is TRBV6-4; no definite D call. Trimming stripped 2 bases from V and 7 bases from J, with 9 bases between. The CDR3 has 13 residues. Germline CDR1 MRHNA, CDR2 SNTAGT. Here the CDR3 reads CASSDRSGNEQFF. CDR3 in DNA: TGTGCCAGCAGTGACAGGAGTGGGAATGAGCAGTTCTTC.

The chain is built from TRBV30 and TRBJ1-3, with D possibly being TRBD1 (5 bases). Germline assignment: CDR1 GTSNPN and CDR2 SVGIG (reference sequence). This CDR3 is built from 17 residues. Trimming removed 4 bases from V and 0 bases from J, with 19 bases in between. For the CDR3, the DNA is TGTGCCTGGACTAGGGGCACACTGAGTATCTCTGGAAACACCATATATTTT. This codes for CAWTRGTLSISGNTIYF.

The rearrangement links TRBV28 to TRBJ1-1; 9 positions agree with TRBD1. Germline CDR1 MDHEN, CDR2 SYDVKM. This CDR3 comprises 15 residues. J lost 3 bases, V lost 8 bases, and 10 bases had no gene match. The CDR3 protein is CASAILWTGDTEAFF. The CDR3 coding sequence is TGTGCCAGCGCAATTTTGTGGACAGGGGACACTGAAGCTTTCTTT.

In its sample, this clone was seen once. The chain has TRBV4-2 and TRBJ2-7; possibly TRBD2 for D (6 bases). Looked up from germline, CDR1 is LGHNA and CDR2 is YNFKEQ. CDR3 length: 15 amino acids. The germline V and J ends were trimmed by 3 bases and 2 bases, with 14 bases remaining between them. CDR3 protein: CASSHRLEQAYEQYF. The CDR3 nucleotides read TGTGCCAGCAGCCATAGACTAGAGCAAGCCTACGAGCAGTACTTC.

This chain uses TRBV4-1 with TRBJ2-7, with 11 bases fitting TRBD1. Germline CDR1 reads MGHRA; CDR2 reads YSYEKL. V trimming: 4 bases; J trimming: 2 bases; junction bases outside the gene matches: 13. This CDR3 spans 18 amino acids. Here the CDR3 reads CASSRQTSGQGATYEQYF. CDR3 sequence (DNA): TGCGCCAGCAGCCGCCAGACCTCAGGACAGGGGGCGACCTACGAGCAGTACTTC.

Comments on this clone: Within the sample, other DNA sequences also encode this same CDR3. This chain uses TRBV7-9 with TRBJ2-1; a weak D match, TRBD2 (6 bases). The germline gives CDR1 SEHNR, CDR2 FQNEAQ (reference sequence). V was clipped by 0 bases and J by 4 bases, with 7 bases between them. The CDR3 covers 14 residues. The chain's CDR3 is CASSLAGGYNEQFF. CDR3 DNA: TGTGCCAGCAGCTTAGCGGGAGGTTACAATGAGCAGTTCTTC.